This passage covers 14 T cell receptor beta chains from one sample sequenced in a study of blood T cell repertoires in COVID-19. Assay used: immunoSEQ multiplex PCR; TCRdb lists only in-frame clones, some missing. The sample lists over 20,000 clones, over 75% occurring once. The sequenced sample consisted of peripheral blood. These receptors all stem from a man aged 45-65 years with active or convalescent COVID-19.

This clone is a singleton in its sample. The chain employs TRBV10-2 and TRBJ1-4, with D maybe TRBD1 (5 bases). The CDR3 consists of 12 residues. V shed 2 bases and J shed 11 bases, with 9 bases lying between them. Germline-derived CDR1 and CDR2 are WSHSY and SAAADI. The DNA of the CDR3 is TGCGCCAGCAGTGAGGGGGCCGGTAAACTGTTTTTT. It codes for CASSEGAGKLFF.

The rearrangement uses TRBV6-5 and TRBJ1-6, with 8 bases lining up with TRBD1. Germline V lookup: CDR1 MNHEY, CDR2 SVGAGI. J was trimmed by 7 bases and V by 2 bases; bases with no gene match: 1. The CDR3 is made up of 14 amino acids. DNA of the CDR3: TGTGCCAGCAGTTACGGACAGGGAAATTCACCCCTCCACTTT. Amino acid sequence: CASSYGQGNSPLHF.

The genes are TRBV6-5 and TRBJ2-3; maybe TRBD2 (6 bases). CDR3 length: 14 residues. Trimming left V 7 bases short and J 6 bases short, with 17 bases between. In germline, CDR1 is MNHEY, CDR2 SVGAGI. The CDR3 region is CASTGVGDGDTQYF. The CDR3 DNA sequence: TGTGCCAGCACGGGGGTGGGTGATGGCGATACGCAGTATTTT.

This chain links TRBV3-1 (or the pseudogene TRBV3-2) with TRBJ2-7; TRBD1 aligns across 9 bases. The CDR3 is 13 residues long. The germline CDR1 and CDR2 sequences are LGHDT and YNNKEL (reference sequence). J lost 2 bases, V lost 4 bases, and 0 bases had no gene match. The CDR3 coding sequence is TGTGCCAGCAGCCGGGACAGGGCCTACGAGCAGTACTTC. This gives the protein CASSRDRAYEQYF.

The gene calls are TRBV7-2 and TRBJ2-5; the D is unclear. This CDR3 comprises 14 residues. Germline values: CDR1 SGHTA, CDR2 FQGNSA. The V and J ends lost 2 bases and 6 bases respectively, with 13 bases between them. The CDR3 reads CASSLSSDHKTQYF. As DNA, the CDR3 is TGTGCCAGCAGCTTATCATCCGATCACAAGACCCAGTACTTC.

This clone was counted once. The rearrangement uses TRBV2 and TRBJ2-7, with a tentative D call TRBD2 (5 bases). Trimming pared 10 bases from V and 0 bases from J, leaving 16 bases between. Looked up from germline, CDR1 is SNHLY and CDR2 is FYNNEI. CDR3 length: 14 amino acids. The CDR3 loop reads CAIVAGVGSYEQYF. The CDR3, as DNA: TGTGCCATAGTAGCCGGGGTAGGCTCCTACGAGCAGTACTTC.

The J gene is TRBJ2-1, the V gene TRBV6-6; 7 bases match TRBD2. CDR1 MNHNY and CDR2 SVGAGI come from the germline V gene (reference sequence). The ends lost 6 bases at V and 2 bases at J; junction bases unmatched: 7. CDR3 length: 15 amino acids. Here the CDR3 DNA reads TGTGCCAGCAGCTCCGAGCGGGGAACCTACAATGAGCAGTTCTTC. It translates to CASSSERGTYNEQFF.

The chain is built from TRBV4-1 and TRBJ2-7; TRBD1 matches at 11 bases. J lost 4 bases, V lost 1 base, and 3 bases had no gene match. This CDR3 comprises 15 residues. Germline CDR1 reads MGHRA; CDR2 reads YSYEKL. CDR3 in amino acids: CASSQAGQGAYEQYF. The CDR3 nucleotides read TGCGCCAGCAGCCAAGCCGGACAGGGGGCGTACGAGCAGTACTTC.

This chain connects TRBV12-3 or TRBV12-4 to TRBJ2-1, with D possibly matching TRBD2 (5 bases). V lost 3 bases and J lost 6, with 9 bases in between. The CDR3 loop spans 13 amino acids. The CDR3 DNA sequence: TGTGCCAGCAGTTTGGATGCGGGCAATGAGCAGTTCTTC. It encodes CASSLDAGNEQFF.

The genes are TRBV28 and TRBJ1-1; TRBD1 agrees at 8 bases. Trimming removed 3 bases from V and 6 bases from J; junction bases left unmatched: 6. Germline CDR1 and CDR2: MDHEN and SYDVKM. This CDR3 is 14 amino acids long. CDR3 sequence reads: CASSLPYRGAEAFF. The CDR3 bases are TGTGCCAGCAGTTTGCCCTACAGGGGGGCTGAAGCTTTCTTT.

The CDR3 nucleotides read TGTGCCAGCAGCCCCCCCCGGCGCCAGGGATGGACTGAAGCTTTCTTT. It yields the protein CASSPPRRQGWTEAFF. V and J are TRBV7-6 and TRBJ1-1; perhaps TRBD1 as D (5 bases). The V gene lost 5 bases and the J gene lost 5 bases, with 21 bases spanning the gap. CDR1 is SGHVS, CDR2 FNYEAQ, per germline. CDR3 length: 16 residues.

The chain links TRBV19 to TRBJ1-3; D gene unclear. Trimming shortened V by 5 bases and J by 2 bases, and 16 bases separated the two germline ends. This CDR3 contains 16 residues. Germline loops: CDR1 LNHDA, CDR2 SQIVND (reference sequence). The CDR3 sequence is CASSSGPNRAGNTIYF. The CDR3 nucleotides are TGTGCCAGTAGTTCAGGTCCAAATCGAGCTGGAAACACCATATATTTT.

The chain has TRBV6-5 and TRBJ1-6; TRBD1 is a possible D gene (6 bases). CDR1 is MNHEY and CDR2 is SVGAGI in the germline V gene. The ends were cut back, 5 bases at V and 7 bases at J, with 12 bases in the middle. The CDR3 consists of 14 residues. This CDR3 is CASSTQGSNSPLHF. CDR3 DNA: TGTGCCAGCAGTACACAGGGCTCAAATTCACCCCTCCACTTT.

Here the CDR3 DNA reads TGTGCCAGCCGCTACAATTCACCCCTCCACTTT. Protein: CASRYNSPLHF. The chain is built from TRBV6-5 and TRBJ1-6; the D is unclear. CDR1 is MNHEY and CDR2 is SVGAGI in the germline V gene. The CDR3 runs 11 residues. V was clipped by 8 bases and J by 7 bases, with 6 bases between them.